The 16 T cell receptor beta chains presented below share a single source sample, sequenced in a study of blood T cell repertoires in COVID-19. Using immunoSEQ multiplex PCR, the repertoire was profiled, and TCRdb retains in-frame clones only, with some absent. The data show about 71,000 clones, with about 81% seen just once and approximately 15% held by the top ten. Sequenced: peripheral blood. These receptors all come from an elderly woman with acute or convalescent COVID-19.

This clone was counted only a few times. The chain carries TRBV29-1 and TRBJ2-2; 12 positions match TRBD1. After removal of 3 bases from V and 7 bases from J, the junction contained 3 bases not matched to a gene. Per the germline V gene, CDR1 is SQVTM and CDR2 is ANQGSEA. CDR3 size: 14 residues. The CDR3 reads CSVEGQGADGELFF. The CDR3 bases are TGCAGCGTTGAGGGACAGGGGGCGGACGGGGAGCTGTTTTTT.

The genes are TRBV27 and TRBJ2-7, with D uncertain. This CDR3 region has 16 residues. Germline V gives CDR1 MNHEY, CDR2 SMNVEV (reference sequence). V lost 1 base and J lost 3, with 16 bases in between. The CDR3 DNA is TGTGCCAGCAGTTTATTTGGGCACCCTGAAAACTACGAGCAGTACTTC. This translates into CASSLFGHPENYEQYF.

The chain recombines TRBV19 with TRBJ1-5; D ambiguous. In germline, CDR1 is LNHDA, CDR2 SQIVND (reference sequence). V shed 5 bases and J shed 0 bases, with 14 bases lying between them. The CDR3 length is 16 residues. The CDR3 here is CASSAGRPDSNQPQHF. The DNA of the CDR3 is TGTGCCAGTAGTGCGGGCCGCCCTGATAGCAATCAGCCCCAGCATTTT.

This chain links TRBV28 with TRBJ2-3; TRBD2 agrees at 12 bases. Germline V gives CDR1 MDHEN, CDR2 SYDVKM. There are 16 residues in the CDR3. V was clipped by 6 bases and J by 0 bases; unmatched bases: 4. CDR3 coding DNA: TGTGCCAGCAGCCCCGGGACTAGCGGGAGCACAGATACGCAGTATTTT. Translating it yields CASSPGTSGSTDTQYF.

The chain couples TRBV7-4 to TRBJ2-7; 9 bases agree with TRBD2. The CDR3 loop spans 16 amino acids. Germline CDR1 SGHVT, CDR2 SQSDAQ. Unmatched junction bases numbered 12, after V lost 7 bases and J lost 2 bases. The DNA for the CDR3 is TGTGCCAGCACCGACCCCAGGGCTAGCGGGGCCTACGAGCAGTACTTC. Translated: CASTDPRASGAYEQYF.

The V and J genes are TRBV7-2 and TRBJ2-7; 7 bases agree with TRBD2. This CDR3 region has 18 residues. Germline V gene lookup returns CDR1 SGHTA and CDR2 FQGNSA. V lost 0 bases, J lost 2 bases, and 13 bases stayed unmatched. In DNA, the CDR3 is TGTGCCAGCAGCTTAGCCCTAGGGTCTGGACTAGTAACCTACGAGCAGTACTTC. Translation gives CASSLALGSGLVTYEQYF.

The chain employs TRBV19 and TRBJ2-1; perhaps TRBD2 as D (6 bases). Trimming took 8 bases from V and 6 from J, leaving 11 bases between them. Germline V gives CDR1 LNHDA, CDR2 SQIVND (reference sequence). This CDR3 contains 12 residues. CDR3 sequence (DNA): TGTGCCAGTGGCGGGACTCTCAATGAGCAGTTCTTC. Translating it yields CASGGTLNEQFF.

The chain is built from TRBV4-2 and TRBJ2-2; D perhaps matches TRBD2 (6 bases). V was pared by 4 bases and J by 1 base, with 16 bases between. This CDR3 region has 17 residues. From germline, CDR1 is LGHNA and CDR2 YNFKEQ. The CDR3 coding sequence is TGTGCCAGCAGCCCCATTGGTGTAGCGGAGAACACCGGGGAGCTGTTTTTT. It is translated as CASSPIGVAENTGELFF.

The chain's CDR3 is CASSYQQGDSTGELFF. The DNA of the CDR3 is TGTGCCAGCAGTTACCAACAGGGGGATAGCACCGGGGAGCTGTTTTTT. The chain recombines TRBV6-2 or TRBV6-3 with TRBJ2-2, with TRBD1 matching 8 bases. V gave up 2 bases and J gave up 4 bases; unmatched junction bases: 6. CDR3 length equals 16 residues. Germline CDR1 and CDR2: MNHEY and SVGEGT.

The chain recombines TRBV6-5 with TRBJ1-1; 12 bases agree with TRBD1. With 2 bases clipped from V and 6 bases from J, the junction kept 7 bases outside the gene matches. Germline assignment: CDR1 MNHEY and CDR2 SVGAGI. This CDR3 comprises 16 residues. The CDR3 loop reads CASSYGTGGASAEAFF. CDR3 DNA: TGTGCCAGCAGTTACGGGACAGGGGGCGCCTCGGCTGAAGCTTTCTTT.

V gene TRBV20-1 combines with J gene TRBJ2-3, with D uncertain. Trimming removed 5 bases at V and 6 bases at J, with 9 bases between. CDR3 length: 11 amino acids. CDR1 is DFQATT, CDR2 SNEGSKA, per germline (reference sequence). For the CDR3, the DNA is TGCAGTGCTCCTCCGCGGGATACGCAGTATTTT. Translated, it gives CSAPPRDTQYF.

The chain has TRBV7-2 and TRBJ2-1; D is undetermined. CDR3 length equals 14 residues. Trimming cost V 1 base and J 1 base, with 5 bases left between them. Germline CDR1 reads SGHTA; CDR2 reads FQGNSA. CDR3 amino acids: CASSLGLSYNEQFF. The CDR3 DNA reads TGTGCCAGCAGCTTAGGTCTATCCTACAATGAGCAGTTCTTC. Together with reference TRBV7-2 and TRBJ2-1, the CDR3 gives the full variable domain: GAGVSQSPSNKVTEKGKDVELRCDPISGHTALYWYRQSLGQGLEFLIYFQGNSAPDKSGLPSDRFSAERTGGSVSTLTIQRTQQEDSAVYLCASSLGLSYNEQFFGPGTRLTVL.

CDR3 loop: CASSPQGKGDTEAFF. CDR3 coding DNA: TGTGCCAGTAGTCCTCAGGGAAAGGGGGACACTGAAGCTTTCTTT. The genes are TRBV19 and TRBJ1-1, with D maybe TRBD1 (6 bases). This CDR3 has 15 amino acids. Germline loops: CDR1 LNHDA, CDR2 SQIVND (reference sequence). V shed 5 bases and J shed 3 bases, with 16 bases lying between them.

The chain has TRBV27 and TRBJ2-1; 7 nucleotides agree with TRBD2. The germline V gene encodes CDR1 MNHEY and CDR2 SMNVEV (reference sequence). Trimming cost V 3 bases and J 7 bases; bases outside gene matches: 6. The CDR3 is made up of 14 amino acids. In nucleotides, the CDR3 is TGTGCCAGCAGTTTGTTCGCGGGAGCAAATGAGCAGTTCTTC. Translated, it gives CASSLFAGANEQFF.

The chain links TRBV7-9 to TRBJ2-2; D is perhaps TRBD2 (5 bases). CDR1 is SEHNR and CDR2 is FQNEAQ in the germline V gene (reference sequence). This CDR3 has 16 residues. V was cut by 1 base and J by 2 bases, with 11 bases left in between. CDR3 region: CASSLVYPGNTGELFF. CDR3 DNA sequence: TGTGCCAGCAGCTTAGTTTACCCGGGAAACACCGGGGAGCTGTTTTTT.

The chain employs TRBV6-5 and TRBJ1-1; no clear D gene. CDR3 length: 13 residues. CDR1 MNHEY and CDR2 SVGAGI come from the germline V gene. The V end was cut by 8 bases, the J end by 5 bases, with 15 bases between. The CDR3 spells CASARVINTEAFF. In nucleotides, the CDR3 is TGTGCCAGCGCGCGGGTAATTAATACTGAAGCTTTCTTT.